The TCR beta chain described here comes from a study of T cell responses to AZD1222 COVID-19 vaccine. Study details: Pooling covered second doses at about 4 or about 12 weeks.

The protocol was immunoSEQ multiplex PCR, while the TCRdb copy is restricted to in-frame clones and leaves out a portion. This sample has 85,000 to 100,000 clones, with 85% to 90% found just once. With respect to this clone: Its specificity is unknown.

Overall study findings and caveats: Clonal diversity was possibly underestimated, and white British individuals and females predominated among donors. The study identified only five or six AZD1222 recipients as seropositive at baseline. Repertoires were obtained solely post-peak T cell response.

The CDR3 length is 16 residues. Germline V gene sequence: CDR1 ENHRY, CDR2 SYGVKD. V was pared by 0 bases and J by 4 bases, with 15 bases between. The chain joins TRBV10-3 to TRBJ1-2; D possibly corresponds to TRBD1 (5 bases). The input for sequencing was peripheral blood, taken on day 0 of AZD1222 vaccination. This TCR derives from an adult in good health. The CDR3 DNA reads TGTGCCATCAGTGAGTCGGAGACAGCACGTAGCTATGGCTACACCTTC. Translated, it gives CAISESETARSYGYTF.